The TCR beta chain described here comes from a study of post-analysis software for immune sequencing data. General observations from the study: Compared with controls, patients had more of 4 to 6 TRBV segments, including TRBV5-6, TRBV5-1 and TRBV20-1. Strong co-clustering by F measure linked samples that shared a preparation batch. Multiple sclerosis was associated with a significant reduction in normalized Chao1 diversity relative to controls.

The V gene lost 2 bases and the J gene lost 2 bases, with 11 bases spanning the gap. The CDR3 length is 15 residues. The germline V gene has CDR1 MRHNA and CDR2 SNTAGT. Built from TCR beta cDNA, the libraries had unique molecular identifiers in them. MiXCR, applied by TCRdb to the PCR reads, yields one record per CDR3 protein. The sample includes more than 450,000 distinct CDR3 sequences, approximately 34% seen only once; the top ten take under 7%. Turning to this clonotype: Its antigen is as yet unknown.

Specimen: blood. The rearrangement joins TRBV6-4 to TRBJ2-3, with D hard to call. The sequence was obtained from a girl younger than 18 with multiple sclerosis. DNA for the CDR3: TGTGCCAGCAGTGACCTGGGCAGCAACACAGATACGCAGTATTTT. Its protein product is CASSDLGSNTDTQYF.